The 13 T cell receptor beta chains below were found in one sample sequenced in a study of shared clonotypes between healthy human individuals. Data came from immunoSEQ multiplex PCR; TCRdb stores just in-frame clones and leaves some out. Of around 990,000 clones in the sample, around three quarters were seen once. Sequencing input: memory CD4+ T cells from PBMCs. The subset was: CD45RA-negative fraction. These receptors were obtained from a man aged 18 to 29 in good health. Some clones in this sample may be carry-over from other donors' samples.

V is TRBV4-2 and J is TRBJ2-1; D unresolved. V lost 0 bases and J 7 bases, leaving 19 bases between the germline ends. Looked up from germline, CDR1 is LGHNA and CDR2 is YNFKEQ. This CDR3 contains 17 residues. The DNA for the CDR3 is TGTGCCAGCAGCCAAGATCGGGTAGGATACTCTAGAAATGAGCAGTTCTTC. As protein: CASSQDRVGYSRNEQFF.

CDR3 in amino acids: CASTQRGQTYEQYF. CDR3 nucleotides: TGTGCCAGCACTCAAAGGGGTCAAACTTACGAGCAGTACTTC. This rearrangement joins TRBV7-9 to TRBJ2-7; weak D call: TRBD1 (5 bases). Germline V gene lookup returns CDR1 SEHNR and CDR2 FQNEAQ (reference sequence). Trimming removed 7 bases at V and 4 bases at J, with 17 bases between. The CDR3 runs to 14 residues.

This chain joins TRBV28 and TRBJ2-7; D is uncertain. The CDR3 contains 11 residues. V lost 6 bases and J 3 bases, leaving 6 bases between the germline ends. Per the germline V gene, CDR1 is MDHEN and CDR2 is SYDVKM. CDR3 sequence reads: CASRSNYEQYF. The CDR3 DNA follows: TGTGCCAGCAGATCAAACTACGAGCAGTACTTC.

This chain connects TRBV6-1 to TRBJ2-4; D is possibly TRBD1 (5 bases). Deletions cut 4 bases from V and 6 bases from J, with 10 bases between. This CDR3 is 13 amino acids long. Germline V CDR1 and CDR2: MNHNS, SASEGT. The CDR3 sequence is CASSATTANIQYF. The CDR3 DNA reads TGTGCCAGCAGTGCTACGACAGCAAACATTCAGTACTTC.

In its sample, this clone was seen a few times. Germline is not matched at one junction end, which may reflect a read error. The gene calls are TRBV10-3 and TRBJ1-1; TRBD1 matches at 8 bases. The CDR3 length is 15 residues. The germline V gene encodes CDR1 ENHRY and CDR2 SYGVKD. CDR3 DNA: TGTGCCAGCAGTTACGACCGGGACAGGTCTACTGAAGCTTTCTTT. Its translation: CASSYDRDRSTEAFF.

The genes are TRBV29-1 and TRBJ2-5, with D uncertain. The germline V gene has CDR1 SQVTM and CDR2 ANQGSEA. The germline V and J ends were trimmed by 2 bases and 1 base, with 14 bases remaining between them. The CDR3 is 15 residues long. CDR3 protein: CSVERASTLQETQYF. In DNA form, the CDR3 reads TGCAGCGTTGAACGGGCATCCACCCTCCAAGAGACCCAGTACTTC.

The chain couples TRBV2 to TRBJ2-1; D gene ambiguous. Germline-derived CDR1 and CDR2 are SNHLY and FYNNEI. Trimming removed 5 bases from V and 3 bases from J, with 14 bases in between. The CDR3 runs to 15 residues. The CDR3 reads CASSSSSTGYNEQFF. The DNA for the CDR3 is TGTGCCAGCAGTAGTTCCTCGACGGGCTACAATGAGCAGTTCTTC.

A single count supports this clone. The genes are TRBV28 and TRBJ2-3; the match to TRBD2 covers 10 bases. CDR1 and CDR2 from the germline V gene are MDHEN and SYDVKM. The CDR3 runs to 16 residues. Germline trimming cut 2 bases from V and 4 bases from J; bases unmatched to any gene: 6. Here the CDR3 DNA reads TGTGCCAGCAGTTTACTAGCGGGAGATTCGGCAGATACGCAGTATTTT. It codes for CASSLLAGDSADTQYF.

To note about this clone: An end of the junction does not agree with germline; a read error may underlie this. The sample holds other DNA sequences that translate to the same CDR3. The chain carries TRBV2 and TRBJ2-1; 12 nucleotides line up with TRBD2. Germline assignment: CDR1 SNHLY and CDR2 FYNNEI. The CDR3 covers 15 residues. This chain's CDR3 is CASNPLTSGSNEQFF. The CDR3 region has the DNA TGTGCCAGCAACCCTTTGACTAGCGGGAGCAATGAACAGTTCTTC.

This clone was recorded a few times. CDR3 bases: TGTGCCTGGAGTGTACACCGGACAGGGGTTCAGCCCCAGCATTTT. It specifies CAWSVHRTGVQPQHF. V and J are TRBV30 and TRBJ1-5; 9 bases are a match to TRBD1. V was pared by 0 bases and J by 6 bases, with 6 bases of the junction left unmatched. There are 15 residues in the CDR3. Germline-derived CDR1 and CDR2 are GTSNPN and SVGIG (reference sequence).

This clone appeared once. The chain joins TRBV5-1 to TRBJ2-5, with 7 bases that match TRBD1. The CDR3 is 12 residues long. Trimming removed 3 bases from V and 9 bases from J; junction bases left unmatched: 5. Germline V gene sequence: CDR1 SGHRS, CDR2 YFSETQ. The DNA for the CDR3 is TGCGCCAGCAGCTGGGACAGCCAGGCCCAGTACTTC. This encodes CASSWDSQAQYF.

The chain uses TRBV19 and TRBJ1-5; maybe TRBD1 (6 bases). Trimming took off 6 bases at V and 4 bases at J, with 13 bases between the two ends. Per germline, CDR1 LNHDA and CDR2 SQIVND (reference sequence). This CDR3 is built from 14 residues. The CDR3 loop is CASRQDSRNQPQHF. The CDR3 DNA reads TGTGCCAGTAGGCAGGACAGCCGGAATCAGCCCCAGCATTTT. The full variable domain, in which reference TRBV19 and TRBJ1-5 provide the parts outside the CDR3, is DGGITQSPKYLFRKEGQNVTLSCEQNLNHDAMYWYRQDPGQGLRLIYYSQIVNDFQKGDIAEGYSVSREKKESFPLTVTSAQKNPTAFYLCASRQDSRNQPQHFGDGTRLSIL.

This chain connects TRBV6-1 to TRBJ1-4; D is unresolved. CDR3 length: 12 residues. Germline loops: CDR1 MNHNS, CDR2 SASEGT. The V and J ends lost 11 bases and 7 bases respectively, with 14 bases between them. The DNA for the CDR3 is TGTGCCTGCCGGGAGGTCGCTGAAAAACTGTTTTTT. Residues: CACREVAEKLFF.